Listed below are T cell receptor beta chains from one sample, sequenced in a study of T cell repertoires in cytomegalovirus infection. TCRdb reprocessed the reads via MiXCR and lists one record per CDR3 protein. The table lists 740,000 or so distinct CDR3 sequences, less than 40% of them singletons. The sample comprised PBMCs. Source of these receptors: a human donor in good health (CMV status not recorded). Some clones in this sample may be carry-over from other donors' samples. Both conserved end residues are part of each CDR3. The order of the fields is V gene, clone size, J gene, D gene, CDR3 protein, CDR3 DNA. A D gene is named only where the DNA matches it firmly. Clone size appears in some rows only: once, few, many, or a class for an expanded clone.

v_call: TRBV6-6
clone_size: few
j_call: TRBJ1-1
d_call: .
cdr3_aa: CASNTLGHTEAFF
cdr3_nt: TGTGCCAGCAACACATTGGGTCACACTGAAGCTTTCTTT

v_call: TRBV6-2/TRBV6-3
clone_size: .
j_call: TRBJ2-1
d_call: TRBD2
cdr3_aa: CASSIGGASGRAHNEQFF
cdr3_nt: TGTGCCAGCAGCATCGGAGGGGCTAGCGGGAGGGCACACAATGAGCAGTTCTTC

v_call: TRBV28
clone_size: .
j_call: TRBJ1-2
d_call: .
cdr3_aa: CASSFYRLNYGYTF
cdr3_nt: TGTGCCAGCAGTTTCTACAGACTAAACTATGGCTACACCTTC

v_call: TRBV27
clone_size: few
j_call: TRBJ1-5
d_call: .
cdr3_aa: CASSYGGHNQPQHF
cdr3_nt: TGTGCCAGCAGTTATGGCGGACACAATCAGCCCCAGCATTTT

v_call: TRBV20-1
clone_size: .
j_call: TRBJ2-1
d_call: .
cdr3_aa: CSATPRRGITSYNEQFF
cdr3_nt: TGCAGTGCTACACCGCGACGAGGGATAACCTCCTACAATGAGCAGTTCTTC

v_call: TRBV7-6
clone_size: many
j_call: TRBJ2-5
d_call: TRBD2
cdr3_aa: CASSSRLAGPQETQYF
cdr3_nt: TGTGCCAGCAGTTCAAGACTAGCGGGACCCCAAGAGACCCAGTACTTC

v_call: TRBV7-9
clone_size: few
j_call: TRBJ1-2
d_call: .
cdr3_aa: CASSSGGGDYGYTF
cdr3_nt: TGTGCCAGCAGCTCCGGAGGCGGGGACTATGGCTACACCTTC

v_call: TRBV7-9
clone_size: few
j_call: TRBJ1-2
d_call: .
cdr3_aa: CASSPDQGWDYGYTF
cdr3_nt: TGTGCCAGCAGCCCGGATCAGGGATGGGACTATGGCTACACCTTC

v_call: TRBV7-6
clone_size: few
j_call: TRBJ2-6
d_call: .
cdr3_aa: CASSLEARHVVSGANVLTF
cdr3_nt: TGTGCCAGCAGCTTAGAGGCGAGACACGTTGTCTCTGGGGCCAACGTCCTGACTTTC

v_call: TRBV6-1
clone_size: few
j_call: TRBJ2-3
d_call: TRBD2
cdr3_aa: CASSPSGTSGISVTDTQYF
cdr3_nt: TGTGCCAGCAGTCCATCAGGGACTAGCGGGATATCGGTCACAGATACGCAGTATTTT

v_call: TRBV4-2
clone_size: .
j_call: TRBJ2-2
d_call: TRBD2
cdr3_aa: CASSQEGSGEKNTGELFF
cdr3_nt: TGTGCCAGCAGCCAAGAAGGGAGCGGGGAGAAGAACACCGGGGAGCTGTTTTTT

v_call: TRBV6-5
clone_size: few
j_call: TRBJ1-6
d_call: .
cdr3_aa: CASSYSKSSSYNSPLHF
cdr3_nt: TGTGCCAGCAGTTACTCGAAGTCTAGCTCCTATAATTCACCCCTCCACTTT

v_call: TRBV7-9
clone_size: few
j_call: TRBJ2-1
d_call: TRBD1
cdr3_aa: CASSLGRQGAKPYNEQFF
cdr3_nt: TGTGCCAGCAGCTTAGGACGACAGGGGGCTAAACCCTACAATGAGCAGTTCTTC

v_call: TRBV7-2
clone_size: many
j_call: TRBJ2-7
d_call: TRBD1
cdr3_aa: CASSGRDRAYEQYF
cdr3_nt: TGTGCCAGCAGCGGGAGGGACAGGGCCTACGAGCAGTACTTC

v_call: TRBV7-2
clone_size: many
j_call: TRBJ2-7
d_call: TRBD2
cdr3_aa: CASSPSTATSGSRLEQYF
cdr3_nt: TGTGCCAGCAGCCCTTCTACCGCAACTAGCGGGAGTCGGTTGGAGCAGTACTTC

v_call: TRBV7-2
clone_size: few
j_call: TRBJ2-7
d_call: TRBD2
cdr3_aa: CASSLGLAGTGDEQYF
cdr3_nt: TGTGCCAGCAGCTTAGGACTAGCGGGTACGGGAGACGAGCAGTACTTC

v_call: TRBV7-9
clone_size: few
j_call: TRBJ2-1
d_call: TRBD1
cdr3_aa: CASKPRDSSYNEQFF
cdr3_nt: TGTGCCAGCAAACCCCGGGACAGCTCCTACAATGAGCAGTTCTTC

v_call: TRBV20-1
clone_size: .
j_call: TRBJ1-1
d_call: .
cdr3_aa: CSAREGGPTTEAFF
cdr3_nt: TGCAGTGCCAGAGAGGGGGGACCGACGACTGAAGCTTTCTTT

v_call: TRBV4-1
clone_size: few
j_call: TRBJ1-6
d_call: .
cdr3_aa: CASSQDGWGGSYNSPLHF
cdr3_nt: TGCGCCAGCAGCCAAGACGGTTGGGGTGGGTCCTATAATTCCCCCCTCCACTTT

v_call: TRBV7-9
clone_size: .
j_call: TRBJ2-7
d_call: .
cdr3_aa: CASSLINGTAHEQYF
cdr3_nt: TGTGCCAGCAGCTTAATCAACGGCACCGCCCACGAGCAGTACTTC

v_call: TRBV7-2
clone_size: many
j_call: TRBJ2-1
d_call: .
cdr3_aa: CASRKGNEQFF
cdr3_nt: TGTGCCAGCAGGAAAGGCAATGAGCAGTTCTTC

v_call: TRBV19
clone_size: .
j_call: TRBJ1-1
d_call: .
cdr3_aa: CASSILVLDGDTTNTEAFF
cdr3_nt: TGTGCCAGTAGTATTTTGGTCTTGGACGGGGACACGACGAACACTGAAGCTTTCTTT

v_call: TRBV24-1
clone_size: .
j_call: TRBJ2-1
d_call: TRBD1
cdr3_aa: CATSDRTGGLAKGNEQFF
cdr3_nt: TGTGCCACCAGTGACCGTACAGGGGGGCTAGCTAAGGGCAATGAGCAGTTCTTC

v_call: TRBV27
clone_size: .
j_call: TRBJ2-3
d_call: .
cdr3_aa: CASSLTRWGVPDTQYF
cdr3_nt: TGTGCCAGCAGTTTAACCCGATGGGGGGTGCCAGATACGCAGTATTTT

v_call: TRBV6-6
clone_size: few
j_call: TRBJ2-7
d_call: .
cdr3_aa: CASSPEGYEQYF
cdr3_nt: TGTGCCAGCAGTCCTGAAGGGTACGAGCAGTACTTC

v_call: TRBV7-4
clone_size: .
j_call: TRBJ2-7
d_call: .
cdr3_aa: CASSFRTESPSYEQYF
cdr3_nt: TGTGCCAGCAGCTTTCGGACCGAAAGCCCATCCTACGAGCAGTACTTC

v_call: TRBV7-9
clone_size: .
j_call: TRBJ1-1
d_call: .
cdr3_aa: CASSLVSGREGAFF
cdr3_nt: TGTGCCAGCAGCTTAGTATCGGGTCGTGAGGGAGCTTTCTTT

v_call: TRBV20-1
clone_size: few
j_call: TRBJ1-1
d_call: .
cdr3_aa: CSARLGWTTEAFF
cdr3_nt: TGCAGTGCTAGATTGGGTTGGACCACTGAAGCTTTCTTT

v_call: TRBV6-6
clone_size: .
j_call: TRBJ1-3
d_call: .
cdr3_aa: CASSYIRTIYF
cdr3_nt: TGTGCCAGCAGTTATATCCGCACCATATATTTT

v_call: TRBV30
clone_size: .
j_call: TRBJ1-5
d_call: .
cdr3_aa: CAWSLGAGNQPQHF
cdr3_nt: TGTGCCTGGAGTTTGGGGGCTGGGAATCAGCCCCAGCATTTT

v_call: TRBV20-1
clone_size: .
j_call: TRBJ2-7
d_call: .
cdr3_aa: CSARSEQSSYEQYF
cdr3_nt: TGCAGTGCCAGGAGCGAGCAGAGCTCCTACGAGCAGTACTTC

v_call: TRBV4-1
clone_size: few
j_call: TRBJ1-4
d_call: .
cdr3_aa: CASSQPTLRSEKLFF
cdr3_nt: TGCGCCAGCAGCCAACCGACGCTCCGGAGTGAAAAACTGTTTTTT

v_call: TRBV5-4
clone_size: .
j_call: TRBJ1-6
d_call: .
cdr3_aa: CASSLSGAPNSPLHF
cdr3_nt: TGTGCCAGCAGTCTGTCAGGGGCCCCTAATTCACCCCTCCACTTT

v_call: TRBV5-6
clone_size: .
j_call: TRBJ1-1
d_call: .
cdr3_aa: CASSPGRHTEAFF
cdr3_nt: TGTGCCAGCAGCCCTGGGAGGCACACTGAAGCTTTCTTT

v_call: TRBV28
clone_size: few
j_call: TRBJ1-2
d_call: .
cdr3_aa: CASSFAPRGYTF
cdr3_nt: TGTGCCAGCAGTTTTGCCCCCCGGGGCTACACCTTC

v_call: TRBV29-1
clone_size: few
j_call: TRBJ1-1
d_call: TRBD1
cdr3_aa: CSVDWGQGVTEAFF
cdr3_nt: TGCAGCGTTGACTGGGGACAGGGCGTCACTGAAGCTTTCTTT

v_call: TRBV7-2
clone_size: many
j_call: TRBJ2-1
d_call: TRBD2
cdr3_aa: CASSAGTSGRIGYNEQFF
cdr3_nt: TGTGCCAGCAGCGCCGGGACTAGCGGGAGGATCGGCTACAATGAGCAGTTCTTC

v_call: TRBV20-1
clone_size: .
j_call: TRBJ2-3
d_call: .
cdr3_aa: CSGLKRVSTDTQYF
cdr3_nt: TGCAGTGGCTTGAAGCGGGTTAGCACAGATACGCAGTATTTT

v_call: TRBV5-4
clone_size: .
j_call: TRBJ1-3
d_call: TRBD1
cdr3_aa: CASSSGDRPGNTIYF
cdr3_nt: TGTGCCAGCAGCTCGGGGGACAGGCCTGGAAACACCATATATTTT

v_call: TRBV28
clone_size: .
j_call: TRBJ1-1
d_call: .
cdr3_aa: CASSDSPQNTEAFF
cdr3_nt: TGTGCCAGCAGCGACAGCCCCCAGAACACTGAAGCTTTCTTT

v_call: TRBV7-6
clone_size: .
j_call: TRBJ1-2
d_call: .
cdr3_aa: CASRLQPGPYGYTF
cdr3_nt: TGTGCCAGCCGCTTACAGCCAGGGCCCTATGGCTACACCTTC

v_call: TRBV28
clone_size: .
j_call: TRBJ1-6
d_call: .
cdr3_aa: CASSYWEFPNGLSNSPLHF
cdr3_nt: TGTGCCAGCAGTTATTGGGAGTTTCCAAATGGCTTATCTAATTCACCCCTCCACTTT

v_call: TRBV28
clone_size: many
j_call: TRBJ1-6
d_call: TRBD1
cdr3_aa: CASSANRGGNSPLHF
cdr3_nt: TGTGCCAGCAGTGCCAACAGGGGTGGAAATTCACCCCTCCACTTT

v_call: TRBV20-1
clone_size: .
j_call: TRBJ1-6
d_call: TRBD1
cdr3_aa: CSARGTGGVSNSPLHF
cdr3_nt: TGCAGTGCTAGAGGGACAGGGGGCGTTAGTAATTCACCCCTCCACTTT

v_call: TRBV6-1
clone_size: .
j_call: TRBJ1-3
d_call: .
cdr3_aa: CASSTAFGSGNTIYF
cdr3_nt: TGTGCCAGCAGTACAGCTTTCGGCTCTGGAAACACCATATATTTT

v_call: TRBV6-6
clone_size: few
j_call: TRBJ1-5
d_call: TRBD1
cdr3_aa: CASSYQGGQPQHF
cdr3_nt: TGTGCCAGCAGTTACCAGGGGGGTCAGCCCCAGCATTTT

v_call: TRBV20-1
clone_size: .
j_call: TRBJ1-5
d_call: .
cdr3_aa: CSARGQVSNQPQHF
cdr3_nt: TGCAGTGCTAGAGGCCAGGTTAGCAATCAGCCCCAGCATTTT

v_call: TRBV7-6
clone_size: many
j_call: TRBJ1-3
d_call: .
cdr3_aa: CASSLAVPSRSGNTIYF
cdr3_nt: TGTGCCAGCAGCTTAGCAGTCCCGAGTCGATCTGGAAACACCATATATTTT

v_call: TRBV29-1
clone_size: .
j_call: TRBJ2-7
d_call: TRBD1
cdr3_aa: CSVAQGAIYEQYF
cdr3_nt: TGCAGCGTTGCACAGGGGGCTATCTACGAGCAGTACTTC

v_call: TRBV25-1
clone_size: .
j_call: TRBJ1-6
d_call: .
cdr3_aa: CASSEEAGQNQFRTLHF
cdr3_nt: TGTGCCAGCAGTGAAGAAGCAGGGCAGAACCAATTCAGGACCCTCCACTTT

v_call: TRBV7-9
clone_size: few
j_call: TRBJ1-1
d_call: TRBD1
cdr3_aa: CASSLGLRGRIDTEAFF
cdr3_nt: TGTGCCAGCAGCTTAGGTTTGAGGGGGCGAATCGACACTGAAGCTTTCTTT